Listed below are T cell receptor beta chains from one sample, sequenced in a study of T cell responses to AZD1222 COVID-19 vaccine. Sequenced by immunoSEQ multiplex PCR; TCRdb stores in-frame clones only, minus some. Among around 120,000 clones listed, roughly 91% were seen once. The sequencing here drew on peripheral blood, taken on day 0 of AZD1222 vaccination. These receptors were obtained from an adult in good health. Each CDR3 is given with its conserved first and last residue. Fields, in order: J gene, V gene, D gene, clone size, CDR3 protein, CDR3 DNA. A D gene is named only where the DNA matches it firmly. Clone sizes are given selectively: once, few, many, or a class where the clone is expanded.

TRBJ1-1 TRBV5-1 NA NA CASSFDWGTYRNTEAFF TGCGCCAGCAGCTTTGATTGGGGTACCTATCGGAACACTGAAGCTTTCTTT
TRBJ2-1 TRBV6-2/TRBV6-3 NA once CASSYSERELHNEQFF TGTGCCAGCAGTTACTCGGAACGGGAGTTACACAATGAGCAGTTCTTC
TRBJ2-1 TRBV7-6 TRBD2 NA CASSLVGASGRGNHNEQFF TGTGCCAGCAGCTTAGTCGGCGCTAGCGGGAGGGGGAATCACAATGAGCAGTTCTTC
TRBJ1-2 TRBV2 TRBD1 NA CASSLQGFLGYTF TGTGCCAGCAGTTTACAGGGGTTTTTAGGCTACACCTTC
TRBJ1-4 TRBV12-5 NA NA CASDQEIREGNEKLFF TGTGCTAGTGATCAGGAGATCAGGGAAGGTAATGAAAAACTGTTTTTT
TRBJ2-7 TRBV7-2 TRBD2 NA CASSSERGPTYEQYF TGTGCCAGCAGCTCAGAGCGGGGGCCCACCTACGAGCAGTACTTC
TRBJ1-1 TRBV5-1 NA NA CASSLGHRQNTEAFF TGCGCCAGCAGCTTGGGGCACCGTCAGAACACTGAAGCTTTCTTT
TRBJ1-1 TRBV5-5 NA NA CASSLTGGLNTEAFF TGTGCCAGCAGCTTGACAGGAGGGCTGAACACTGAAGCTTTCTTT
TRBJ1-1 TRBV9 NA NA CASRGTSLEAFF TGTGCCAGCAGAGGGACGTCTCTCGAAGCTTTCTTT
TRBJ1-1 TRBV7-9 NA NA CASSLGKPEAFF TGTGCCAGCAGCCTCGGGAAACCTGAAGCTTTCTTT
TRBJ2-7 TRBV6-1 TRBD1 NA CASSEKPGQGLMRTYEQYF TGTGCCAGCAGTGAGAAGCCGGGACAGGGACTTATGAGGACCTACGAGCAGTACTTC
TRBJ2-2 TRBV6-4 NA NA CASSDRATGELFF TGTGCCAGCAGTGACAGGGCCACCGGGGAGCTGTTTTTT
TRBJ2-3 TRBV5-6 TRBD2 NA CASSSSPAGVSWDTQYF TGTGCCAGCAGCTCCTCCCCAGCGGGAGTCTCCTGGGATACGCAGTATTTT
TRBJ1-2 TRBV10-3 NA NA CAISEDSGYTF TGTGCCATCAGTGAGGACTCTGGCTACACCTTC
TRBJ2-7 TRBV21-1 NA NA CASSSQPGSYEQYF TGTGCCAGCAGCTCCCAACCGGGAAGCTACGAGCAGTACTTC
TRBJ2-7 TRBV12-3/TRBV12-4 NA NA CASRQDSTYEQYF TGTGCCAGCAGACAGGACAGTACCTACGAGCAGTACTTC
TRBJ1-5 TRBV18 NA NA CASSPDRSVQPQHF TGTGCCAGCTCGCCCGACAGATCGGTTCAACCCCAGCATTTT
TRBJ1-3 TRBV19 NA NA CASSESVSGNTIYF TGTGCCAGTAGTGAGTCCGTCTCTGGAAACACCATATATTTT
TRBJ1-1 TRBV12-3/TRBV12-4 NA NA CASSLVGYTEAFF TGTGCCAGCAGTTTAGTTGGTTACACTGAAGCTTTCTTT
TRBJ2-3 TRBV7-6 NA NA CASSFGGWGSTDTQYF TGTGCCAGCAGCTTCGGCGGGTGGGGCAGCACAGATACGCAGTATTTT
TRBJ2-7 TRBV21-1 NA NA CASSKQGGAPFEQYF TGTGCCAGCAGCAAGCAGGGGGGCGCCCCCTTCGAGCAGTACTTC
TRBJ2-7 TRBV9 TRBD1 NA CASSGTGADEQYF TGTGCCAGCAGCGGGACAGGGGCAGACGAGCAGTACTTC
TRBJ1-2 TRBV6-5 NA NA CASRSTEIGGGYTF TGTGCCAGCAGGTCGACGGAAATCGGGGGTGGCTACACCTTC
TRBJ2-1 TRBV4-3 TRBD2 NA CASSQGGLSGRAPNEQFF TGCGCCAGCAGCCAAGGGGGGCTTAGCGGGAGGGCCCCCAATGAGCAGTTCTTC
TRBJ2-2 TRBV11-1 NA NA CASVAGPAGELFF TGTGCCAGTGTCGCGGGGCCGGCCGGGGAGCTGTTTTTT
TRBJ1-5 TRBV7-2 NA NA CASSSERDGFNQPQHF TGTGCCAGCAGCTCAGAGCGGGACGGGTTCAATCAGCCCCAGCATTTT
TRBJ2-7 TRBV11-2 NA NA CASSSQDREGYEQYF TGTGCCAGCAGCTCCCAGGACAGGGAGGGTTACGAGCAGTACTTC
TRBJ2-7 TRBV5-4 TRBD2 NA CASTSRAGVSYEQYF TGTGCCAGCACCTCGCGGGCGGGAGTAAGCTACGAGCAGTACTTC
TRBJ1-2 TRBV15 NA NA CATSRTLTGGGYTF TGTGCCACCAGCAGAACCTTAACCGGCGGTGGCTACACCTTC
TRBJ1-3 TRBV30 NA NA CAWSDGSGGNTIYF TGTGCCTGGAGTGATGGGAGCGGAGGAAACACCATATATTTT
TRBJ2-2 TRBV5-4 NA NA CASSRPGTTNTGELFF TGTGCCAGCAGCCGCCCCGGGACAACGAACACCGGGGAGCTGTTTTTT
TRBJ2-7 TRBV6-5 NA NA CASSRTGEGYEQYF TGTGCCAGCAGCCGTACGGGAGAGGGCTACGAGCAGTACTTC
TRBJ1-4 TRBV4-3 NA NA CASSLTFLRGQLNEKLFF TGCGCCAGCAGCCTTACCTTCCTCCGAGGACAGCTTAATGAAAAACTGTTTTTT
TRBJ2-7 TRBV28 NA NA CASIQETNTYYEQYF TGTGCCAGCATCCAGGAAACGAATACTTACTACGAGCAGTACTTC
TRBJ1-1 TRBV18 NA few CASSSTNLNTEAFF TGTGCCAGCTCATCGACAAACTTGAACACTGAAGCTTTCTTT
TRBJ2-5 TRBV18 NA NA CASSPGLADGETQYF TGTGCCAGCTCACCGGGGTTAGCGGATGGGGAGACCCAGTACTTC
TRBJ1-5 TRBV6-6 TRBD1 NA CASNNRGGQPQHF TGTGCCAGCAACAACAGGGGAGGCCAGCCCCAGCATTTT
TRBJ2-6 TRBV4-3 NA NA CASSQDLGGSSGANVLTF TGCGCCAGCAGCCAAGATTTAGGGGGGAGCTCTGGGGCCAACGTCCTGACTTTC
TRBJ1-4 TRBV7-2 NA NA CASSLEGPTRPNEKLFF TGTGCCAGCAGCTTAGAGGGTCCCACCCGGCCGAATGAAAAACTGTTTTTT
TRBJ2-7 TRBV12-3/TRBV12-4 NA once CASSGPRGYEQYF TGTGCCAGCAGCGGGCCTCGGGGCTACGAGCAGTACTTC
TRBJ1-5 TRBV15 NA NA CATSKEGEDQPQHF TGTGCCACCAGCAAGGAGGGGGAGGATCAGCCCCAGCATTTT
TRBJ1-1 TRBV5-1 TRBD1 NA CASSLSGTAAEAFF TGCGCCAGCAGCTTGTCTGGGACAGCGGCTGAAGCTTTCTTT
TRBJ1-5 TRBV7-2 NA once CASSSGTRENQPQHF TGTGCCAGCAGCTCCGGGACTCGGGAGAATCAGCCCCAGCATTTT
TRBJ2-7 TRBV6-6 TRBD2 NA CASSHTGTSNYEQYF TGTGCCAGCAGTCACACCGGGACTAGCAACTACGAGCAGTACTTC
TRBJ2-7 TRBV6-2/TRBV6-3 TRBD2 NA CASSYPYWTSGYTYEQYF TGTGCCAGCAGTTACCCTTATTGGACTAGCGGTTACACCTACGAGCAGTACTTC
TRBJ2-2 TRBV9 TRBD2 NA CASSVTSGSLTGELFF TGTGCCAGCAGCGTAACTAGCGGGAGTTTGACCGGGGAGCTGTTTTTT
TRBJ1-5 TRBV7-9 NA NA CASSLDGQPQHF TGTGCCAGCAGCTTAGATGGTCAGCCCCAGCATTTT
TRBJ2-3 TRBV19 NA NA CASSPYPMIDTQYF TGTGCCAGTAGTCCCTATCCAATGATAGATACGCAGTATTTT
TRBJ1-1 TRBV2 TRBD1 NA CASSLGQMNTEAFF TGTGCCAGCAGCTTGGGACAGATGAACACTGAAGCTTTCTTT